Detailed here is one T cell receptor beta chain. What it binds is not known. The data are from a study of cytomegalovirus exposure and HLA in healthy donors. Germline CDR1 is MNHEY and CDR2 is SVGAGI. The CDR3 loop spans 15 amino acids. Germline trimming cut 6 bases from V and 5 bases from J; bases unmatched to any gene: 12. The PCR contained 60 Vbeta and 13 Jbeta primers. Clones were sequenced by immunoSEQ multiplex PCR, and TCRdb holds only the in-frame ones, with some missing. The top ten hold approximately 2.2% of the sample, which has some 150,000 clones, roughly four fifths seen once. The study, taken as a whole, reports: Researchers counted over 150 TCR beta chains as cytomegalovirus-associated. Available immune exposure information covered CMV serostatus only.

Sequencing used PBMCs. The genes are TRBV6-5 and TRBJ1-1; 7 bases are shared with TRBD1. This sequence was found in a woman under 40 in good health and CMV-seropositive. In DNA, the CDR3 is TGTGCCAGCAGATCAAGGGGGCGGGGAAGAACTGAAGCTTTCTTT. Its translation: CASRSRGRGRTEAFF.